This T cell receptor beta chain was identified in a study of T-cell reconstitution after alpha-beta-depleted transplantation in children (dated by TCRdb to about 2016). About the full investigation: The study quantitatively tracked T-cell immune reconstitution after TCRalphabeta/CD19-depleted allogeneic hematopoietic cell transplantation in children using TCR repertoire profiling. Study-wide findings and limitations: Hyperexpanded clone frequencies declined over subsequent months; after one year, T-cell counts and TCRbeta diversity were mostly attributed to newly produced T cells. The apparently early alphabetaT-cell count recovery about two months after transplant was reportedly dependent on only several hundred rapidly expanded clones derived from non-depleted graft cells. The high TCRbeta diversity at day 60 in some patients was ascribed to recipient T cells and intrathymic progenitors that had survived conditioning.

Sample treatment or condition, as interpreted from the label and publication: allogeneic hematopoietic cell transplantation with graft depleted of TCRalphabeta T cells and CD19 B cells. The transplant recipients were children given TCRalphabeta/CD19-depleted allogeneic hematopoietic cell grafts. This clonotype was observed at least ten times. Its antigen has not been determined. Base qualities are not at hand, and no much larger clone is one base apart. The method behind the library was PCR. Reads for this sample came from an Illumina HiSeq 2500. To normalize quantification of the TCRbeta repertoire, the TCR libraries were built with molecular barcoding that relied on unique molecular identifiers. TCRdb trimmed public reads at Q25 via fastp, called clones via MiXCR and kept in-frame beta chains. Identical CDR3 proteins give one entry, which carries the most common genes and DNA. A total of over 450,000 distinct CDR3 sequences appear in this sample, about 10% of them only once. Roughly 2.1% of the sample comes from the top ten.

V is cut by 5 bases and J by 3 bases, and the space between the germline ends is 10 bases. The CDR3 covers 13 residues, taking in both the cysteine and the phenylalanine. Here the CDR3 DNA is all that survives: 39 bases in frame from base 1. The receptor's source is a child aged 2-9 years with inherited bone marrow failure, due to receive a stem cell transplant. The source was PBMCs, collected before TCRalphabeta/CD19-depleted stem cell transplant. The V and J genes are TRBV12-3 or TRBV12-4 and TRBJ1-1, with the identity of the D gene unclear. The DNA is TGTGCCAGCAGTATACAGCGAGACACTGAAGCTTTCTTT. This yields the protein CASSIQRDTEAFF.